Below are 21 T cell receptor beta chains sequenced from a single sample in a study of regulatory T cells in long-lasting Graves disease. Libraries of TCR beta came from iRepertoire HTBI primers plus Arm-PCR of CDR3 regions. A single record per CDR3 protein comes from TCRdb applying MiXCR to the multiplex PCR reads. Of approximately 400,000 distinct CDR3 sequences listed, around 20% are singletons. Time point here: persistent/refractory GD, antithyroid drugs over 5 years with positive TRAb. The TCR library was made from RNA extracted from PBMCs. Source: peripheral blood mononuclear cells (PBMCs), taken when the disease was refractory, from a patient treated with antithyroid drugs. Receptors originate from a female donor with Graves disease.

As to this clonotype: The CDR3 carries no conserved terminal phenylalanine or tryptophan, so it likely arises from a read error. The chain uses TRBV5-5 and TRBJ1-4; D gene unclear. The germline V and J ends were trimmed by 2 bases and 8 bases, with 13 bases remaining between them. In germline, CDR1 is SGHKS, CDR2 YYEKEE (reference sequence). This CDR3 is 14 amino acids long. In nucleotides, the CDR3 is TGTGCCAGCAGCTTTTTTCGGCCCCTCGAAAAACTGTTTCTT. This codes for CASSFFRPLEKLFL.

This clonotype appeared many times. J is TRBJ2-2 and V is TRBV20-1; weak D call: TRBD2 (5 bases). CDR3 length equals 16 residues. The germline V gene encodes CDR1 DFQATT and CDR2 SNEGSKA (reference sequence). Deletions cut 0 bases from V and 4 bases from J, with 15 bases between. CDR3 protein: CSARDSDWGGTGELFF. The CDR3 coding sequence is TGCAGTGCTAGAGATTCGGACTGGGGTGGCACCGGGGAGCTGTTTTTT.

This clonotype was observed at least ten times. V gene TRBV11-2 combines with J gene TRBJ2-7; TRBD2 matches 9 bases. The trim removed 2 bases at V and 5 bases at J, leaving 13 bases unmatched. The CDR3 contains 17 residues. Germline V lookup: CDR1 SGHAT, CDR2 FQNNGV. DNA for the CDR3: TGTGCCAGCAGCTTAATTCCCATAGCGGGAGTGTCCAACGAGCAGTACTTC. Its translation: CASSLIPIAGVSNEQYF.

The chain combines TRBV6-1 with TRBJ2-1; TRBD1 agrees at 7 bases. Germline V gene sequence: CDR1 MNHNS, CDR2 SASEGT. The length of the CDR3 is 17 residues. V was clipped by 7 bases and J by 5 bases; unmatched bases: 17. The CDR3 nucleotides read TGTGCCAGCACCTACCGGCCCGCCGGGACAGAAGACAATGAGCAGTTCTTC. Its protein product is CASTYRPAGTEDNEQFF.

This clonotype was detected many times. This sequence joins TRBV6-1 and TRBJ2-7, with 7 bases lining up with TRBD2. In germline, CDR1 is MNHNS, CDR2 SASEGT. CDR3 length equals 15 residues. J lost 3 bases, V lost 5 bases, and 10 bases had no gene match. CDR3 coding DNA: TGTGCCAGCAGTCCGCGAGGGAGGGGAATCTACGAGCAGTACTTC. Amino acids: CASSPRGRGIYEQYF.

The V call is TRBV7-8, the J call TRBJ1-2; the D gene is possibly TRBD1 (5 bases). Germline CDR1 is SGHVS and CDR2 is FQNEAQ. The CDR3 has 14 residues. Trimming pared 4 bases from V and 2 bases from J, leaving 11 bases between. Here the CDR3 DNA reads TGTGCCAGCAGCTCCGGGGCAGAAAACTATGGCTACACCTTC. Translating it yields CASSSGAENYGYTF.

This sequence joins TRBV9 and TRBJ1-2, with 8 bases that match TRBD1. V dropped 3 bases and J dropped 3; count of bases not matched to a gene: 7. The CDR3 has 15 residues. Germline-derived CDR1 and CDR2 are SGDLS and YYNGEE. In DNA form, the CDR3 reads TGTGCCAGCAGCGGTTACAGGGGGGATGACTATGGCTACACCTTC. Protein sequence: CASSGYRGDDYGYTF.

This clonotype was recorded at least ten times. The chain combines TRBV2 with TRBJ2-7, with D possibly matching TRBD1 (6 bases). From germline, CDR1 is SNHLY and CDR2 FYNNEI. The germline V and J ends were trimmed by 2 bases and 5 bases, with 13 bases remaining between them. The CDR3 consists of 14 residues. The CDR3 DNA reads TGTGCCAGCAGTGAAAGGGCTGGGGGCGACGAGCAGTACTTC. The encoded protein is CASSERAGGDEQYF.

In the case of this clonotype: A read error may be the cause here, since a much bigger clone is one base away. The chain has TRBV27 and TRBJ1-5, with D perhaps matching TRBD1 (5 bases). CDR1 and CDR2 from the germline V gene are MNHEY and SMNVEV (reference sequence). The CDR3 runs 16 residues. CDR3 protein: CANSPVGGTSNQPQHF. The CDR3 DNA is TGTGCCAACAGTCCGGTGGGGGGGACTAGCAATCAGCCCCAGCATTTT.

V and J are TRBV28 and TRBJ1-6; D perhaps matches TRBD1 (5 bases). V dropped 5 bases and J dropped 7 bases, with 12 bases sitting between them. Germline V lookup: CDR1 MDHEN, CDR2 SYDVKM. The CDR3 is 14 amino acids. The CDR3 loop is CASSAGPGNSPLHF. For the CDR3, the DNA is TGTGCCAGCAGTGCGGGACCTGGAAATTCACCCCTCCACTTT.

The sample holds many counts of this clonotype. The gene calls are TRBV27 and TRBJ1-2, with TRBD1 matching 7 bases. Trimming at V came to 8 bases and at J to 7 bases, leaving 13 bases not matched to a gene. This CDR3 has 14 amino acids. In germline, CDR1 is MNHEY, CDR2 SMNVEV (reference sequence). The CDR3 loop is CASGLLGGIGGYTF. In DNA, the CDR3 is TGTGCCAGCGGACTGTTAGGGGGCATTGGTGGCTACACCTTC.

This clonotype was recorded at least ten times. The chain links TRBV7-9 to TRBJ2-7, with D maybe TRBD1 (7 bases). The germline V and J ends were trimmed by 5 bases and 3 bases, with 17 bases remaining between them. Germline CDR1 reads SEHNR; CDR2 reads FQNEAQ (reference sequence). The CDR3 is 15 amino acids. CDR3 sequence reads: CASSAGQSLLYEQYF. The CDR3 region has the DNA TGTGCCAGCAGCGCGGGACAGAGTTTGCTCTACGAGCAGTACTTC. The variable domain in full, completed from reference TRBV7-9 and TRBJ2-7, reads DTGVSQNPRHKITKRGQNVTFRCDPISEHNRLYWYRQTLGQGPEFLTYFQNEAQLEKSRLLSDRFSAERPKGSFSTLEIQRTEQGDSAMYLCASSAGQSLLYEQYFGPGTRLTVT.

The sample holds a few counts of this clonotype. This sequence joins TRBV20-1 and TRBJ2-5, with 9 nucleotides matching TRBD2. The germline V gene has CDR1 DFQATT and CDR2 SNEGSKA (reference sequence). CDR3 length: 14 residues. V lost 3 bases to trimming and J lost 6 bases; unmatched junction nucleotides: 8. The CDR3: CSARGSGSGKTQYF. The CDR3 bases are TGCAGTGCTAGGGGTAGCGGGAGTGGTAAGACCCAGTACTTC.

The chain joins TRBV27 to TRBJ1-4; D gene unclear. Trimming cost V 2 bases and J 4 bases, with 8 bases left between them. CDR1 MNHEY and CDR2 SMNVEV come from the germline V gene (reference sequence). The CDR3 length is 14 residues. The CDR3 here is CASSLLGYNEKLFF. The DNA of the CDR3 is TGTGCCAGCAGTTTACTTGGCTATAATGAAAAACTGTTTTTT.

Comments on this clonotype: This could be a read error, since a much larger clone is one nucleotide away. This chain links TRBV25-1 with TRBJ2-5; 11 bases map to TRBD2. The CDR3 covers 13 residues. V trimming: 5 bases; J trimming: 4 bases; junction bases outside the gene matches: 0. CDR1 MGHDK and CDR2 SYGVNS come from the germline V gene. The CDR3 sequence: CASSTSGRETQYF. As DNA, the CDR3 is TGTGCCAGCAGTACTAGCGGGAGAGAGACCCAGTACTTC.

This clonotype was observed many times. The chain uses TRBV28 and TRBJ2-5; no clear D gene. Trimming took off 5 bases at V and 1 base at J, with 11 bases between the two ends. The CDR3 sequence is 14 residues long. CDR1 is MDHEN and CDR2 is SYDVKM in the germline V gene. The CDR3 sequence is CASSPPGTQETQYF. CDR3 nucleotide sequence: TGTGCCAGCAGTCCACCGGGCACCCAAGAGACCCAGTACTTC.

J is TRBJ2-3 and V is TRBV7-2; tentatively, D is TRBD2 (6 bases). Germline V gives CDR1 SGHTA, CDR2 FQGNSA. The germline V and J ends were trimmed by 3 bases and 6 bases, with 16 bases remaining between them. The CDR3 spans 15 residues. The CDR3 protein is CASSFGGGTSDTQYF. The CDR3 DNA is TGTGCCAGCAGCTTTGGTGGAGGGACCTCGGATACGCAGTATTTT.

As for this clonotype: It may be a read error: a sequence one base away is much more abundant. The chain recombines TRBV6-1 with TRBJ1-5, with D unresolved. The CDR3 loop spans 13 amino acids. Germline values: CDR1 MNHNS, CDR2 SASEGT. The V gene lost 8 bases and the J gene lost 7 bases, with 15 bases spanning the gap. The CDR3 DNA follows: TGTGCCAGCCGAAGGGAGCGAGAGCAGCCCCAGCATTTT. It encodes CASRREREQPQHF.

This chain connects TRBV7-3 to TRBJ1-2; no clear D. CDR3 size: 13 residues. V lost 3 bases and J lost 7, with 12 bases in between. Germline CDR1 is SGHTA and CDR2 is FQGTGA. The CDR3 sequence is CASSFGGRLGYTF. For the CDR3, the DNA is TGTGCCAGCAGCTTTGGCGGACGTCTTGGCTACACCTTC.

This clonotype was seen more than once but under ten times. This chain uses TRBV18 with TRBJ1-4; the D gene is possibly TRBD1 (5 bases). CDR1 and CDR2 (germline): KGHSH, LQKENI. The CDR3 loop spans 16 amino acids. Trimming took 3 bases from V and 2 from J, leaving 13 bases between them. The CDR3 DNA reads as TGTGCCAGCTCACCGACAGCTGCGCGTACTAATGAAAAACTGTTTTTT. This sequence encodes CASSPTAARTNEKLFF.

The table lists this clonotype with many counts. The rearrangement links TRBV6-1 to TRBJ2-5; D remains unclear. The CDR3 has 15 residues. CDR1 and CDR2 (germline): MNHNS, SASEGT. V was clipped by 1 base and J by 5 bases, with 14 bases between them. In DNA, the CDR3 is TGTGCCAGCAGTGAAGGCTGGGGAATTCAGGAGACCCAGTACTTC. Translating it yields CASSEGWGIQETQYF.